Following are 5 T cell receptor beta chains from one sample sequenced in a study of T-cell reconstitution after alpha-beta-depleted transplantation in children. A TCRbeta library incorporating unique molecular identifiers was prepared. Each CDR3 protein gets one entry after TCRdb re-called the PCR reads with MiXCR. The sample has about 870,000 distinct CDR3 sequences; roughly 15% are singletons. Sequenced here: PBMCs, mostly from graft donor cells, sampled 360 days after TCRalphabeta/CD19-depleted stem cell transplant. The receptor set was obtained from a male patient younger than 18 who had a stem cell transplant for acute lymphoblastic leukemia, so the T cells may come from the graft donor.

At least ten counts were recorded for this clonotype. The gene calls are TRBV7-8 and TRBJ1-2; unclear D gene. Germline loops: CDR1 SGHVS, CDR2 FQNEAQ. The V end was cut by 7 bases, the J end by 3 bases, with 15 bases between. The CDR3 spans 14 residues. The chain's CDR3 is CASTQPDGYYGYTF. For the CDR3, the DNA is TGTGCCAGCACCCAACCGGACGGATACTATGGCTACACCTTC.

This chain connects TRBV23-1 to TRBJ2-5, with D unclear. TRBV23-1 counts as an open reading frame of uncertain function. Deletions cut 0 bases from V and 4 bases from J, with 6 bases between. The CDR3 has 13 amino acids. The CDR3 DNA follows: TGCGCCAGCAGTCAATCGCCGGGAGAGACCCAGTACTTC. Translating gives CASSQSPGETQYF.

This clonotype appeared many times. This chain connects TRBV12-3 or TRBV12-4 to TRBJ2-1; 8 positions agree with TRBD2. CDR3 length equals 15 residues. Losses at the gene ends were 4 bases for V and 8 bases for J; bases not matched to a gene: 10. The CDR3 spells CASSYQGSGTHEQFF. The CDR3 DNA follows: TGTGCCAGCAGTTACCAGGGTAGCGGGACGCATGAGCAGTTCTTC.

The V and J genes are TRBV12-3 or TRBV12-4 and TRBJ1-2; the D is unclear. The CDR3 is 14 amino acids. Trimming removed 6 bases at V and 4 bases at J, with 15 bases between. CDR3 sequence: CASSRDPSGYGYTF. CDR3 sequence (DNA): TGTGCCAGCAGCCGAGACCCCTCGGGCTATGGCTACACCTTC.

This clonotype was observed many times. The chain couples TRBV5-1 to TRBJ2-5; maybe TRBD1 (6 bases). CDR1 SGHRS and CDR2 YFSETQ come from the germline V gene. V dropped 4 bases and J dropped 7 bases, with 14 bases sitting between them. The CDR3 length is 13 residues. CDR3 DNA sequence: TGCGCCAGCAGCAGCACAGGGACGGGGACCCAGTACTTC. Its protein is CASSSTGTGTQYF.